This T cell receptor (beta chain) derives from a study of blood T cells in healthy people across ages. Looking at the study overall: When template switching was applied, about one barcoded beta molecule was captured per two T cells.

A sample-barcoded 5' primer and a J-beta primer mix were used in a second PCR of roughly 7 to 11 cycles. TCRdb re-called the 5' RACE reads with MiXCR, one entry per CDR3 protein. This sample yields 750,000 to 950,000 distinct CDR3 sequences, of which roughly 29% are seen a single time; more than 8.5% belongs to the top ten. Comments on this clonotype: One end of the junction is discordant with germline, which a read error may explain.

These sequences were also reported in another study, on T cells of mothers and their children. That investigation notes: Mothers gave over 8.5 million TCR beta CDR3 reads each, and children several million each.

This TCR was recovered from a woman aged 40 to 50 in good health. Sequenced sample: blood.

DNA for the CDR3: TGCGCCAGCAGCCCCGGACAGGGGAACGCTGAAGCTTTCTTT. It is translated as CASSPGQGNAEAFF. The gene calls are TRBV4-1 and TRBJ1-1, with 9 positions matching TRBD1. Germline loops: CDR1 MGHRA, CDR2 YSYEKL. The length of the CDR3 is 14 residues.